This paragraph covers one T cell receptor beta chain sequence. Its antigen is unknown. Per-base qualities were not stored, and no clone one base away is much larger. Genomic DNA was extracted with the QIAamp DNA kit from frozen aliquots of unsorted single-cell suspensions. The tumour samples consisted of surgically resected non-small cell lung cancer tissue. Tissues were received within 2 hours of resection and were immediately processed into single-cell suspensions. Tissue was mechanically dissociated and enzymatically digested with DNase I, collagenase I and hyaluronidase for around 27 minutes at 37 °C, then filtered and RBC-lysed. This record belongs to a study of immune cell composition in non-small cell lung cancer (dated by TCRdb to 2016 to 2017). Background on the whole study: Histologic subtype, mostly lung adenocarcinoma or squamous cell carcinoma, was determined with H&E together with p63, CK5, Napsin A and TTF-1 immunohistochemistry. Supplementary cohort #1, 10 to 11 lung adenocarcinoma cases, had paired tumour/lung TCR-beta sequencing and TIL populations generated to assess tumour reactivity. Using Adaptive Biotechnologies, the researchers ran TCR-beta sequencing on about 32 paired NSCLC tumour and non-adjacent lung specimens, along with 25 to 30 tumour-only specimens. Several tumour specimens with TCR-beta data were rare histological subtypes and were excluded from the subtype comparisons.

Points the paper makes about the study in general: Smoking pack-years did not significantly correlate with tumour TCR-beta clonality. Nearly half of NSCLC cases had tumour-associated clones >0.5%, found in 30% to 35% of adenocarcinomas compared with around 75% of squamous carcinomas. Lung squamous cell carcinoma tumours had significantly higher Top 10 clone scores and productive clonality than lung adenocarcinoma tumours. Across under 12 adenocarcinoma cases, TIL tumour reactivity correlated strongly with maximal tumour-associated clone frequency but not with overall clonality. Only ten or so cases were included in the reactivity cohort, and sequence sharing between tumour-reactive clones and the dominant in vivo tumour-associated clones was not shown.

From cysteine to phenylalanine, the CDR3 is 12 amino acids long. This entry keeps only the CDR3 DNA: 36 bases, framed from base 1. V is clipped by 5 bases and J by 8 bases, and the sequence between their germline boundaries is 11 bases long. CDR1 and CDR2 are drawn from the germline V gene: SGHTA, FQGTGA. A two-step multiplex PCR amplified TCR-beta CDR3 regions from genomic DNA, and the second step of the PCR added Illumina-compatible adaptors. As a commercial immunoSEQ service, TCR-beta immunosequencing was carried out on an Illumina platform. Concerning the study's data processing: Two measures summarised the repertoires: productive clonality, and Top 10 Clones, meaning the percentage of T-cell templates coming from the ten most frequent sequences. Values for productive clonality spanned 0 to 1, where a value of 1 indicated a monoclonal population. Tumour-associated clones were defined as sequences comprising at least 0.1% of tumour T-cell templates but absent from matched non-adjacent lung, identified via log10 scatter plots. Analyses were done in GraphPad Prism7 and R, with Student's t-tests for two-group comparisons, ANOVA for stages, and linear regression for relationships. TCRdb carries this immuneACCESS record with in-frame sequences only. Its versions omit some clonotypes, under half of them owing to an unresolved V gene in the studies checked, with the rest unexplained. The V and J calls and clone size were taken over from that table, and D and trimming were inferred from the DNA. The sample records some 13,000 clones, roughly 70% of which are singletons. Clones ranked in the top ten supply 13% to 15% of the sample.

The sequence came from a human donor with non-small cell lung cancer. Sequencing was done on a sample of lung tumor tissue. Recombination connected TRBV7-3 to TRBJ2-3, with no D gene named confidently. The CDR3 reads CASSPEVGTQYF. The DNA reads TGTGCCAGCAGCCCCGAGGTCGGTACGCAGTATTTT.